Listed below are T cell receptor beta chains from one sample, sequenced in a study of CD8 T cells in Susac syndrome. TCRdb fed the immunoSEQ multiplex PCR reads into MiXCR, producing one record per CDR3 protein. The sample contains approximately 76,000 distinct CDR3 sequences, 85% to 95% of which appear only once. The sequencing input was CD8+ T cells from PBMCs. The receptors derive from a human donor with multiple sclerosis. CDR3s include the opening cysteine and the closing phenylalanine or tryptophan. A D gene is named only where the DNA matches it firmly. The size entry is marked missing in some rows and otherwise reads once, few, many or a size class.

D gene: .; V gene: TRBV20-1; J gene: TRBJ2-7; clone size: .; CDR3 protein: CSARDLQSYEQYF; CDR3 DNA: TGCAGTGCTAGAGACCTCCAGTCCTACGAGCAGTACTTC
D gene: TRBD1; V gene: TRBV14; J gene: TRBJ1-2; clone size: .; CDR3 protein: CASSQGRRQGFYGYTF; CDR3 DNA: TGTGCCAGCAGCCAAGGGCGTAGACAGGGGTTCTATGGCTACACCTTC
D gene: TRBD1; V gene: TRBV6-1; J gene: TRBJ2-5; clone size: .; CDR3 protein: CASEDRAWETQYF; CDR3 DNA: TGTGCCAGCGAGGACAGGGCGTGGGAGACCCAGTACTTC
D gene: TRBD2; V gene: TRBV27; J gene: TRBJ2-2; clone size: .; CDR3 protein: CASSRGTSGPNTGELFF; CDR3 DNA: TGTGCCAGCAGTCGAGGGACTAGCGGGCCGAACACCGGGGAGCTGTTTTTT
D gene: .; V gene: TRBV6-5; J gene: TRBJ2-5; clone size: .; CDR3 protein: CASSSGLQETQYF; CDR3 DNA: TGTGCCAGCAGTTCGGGACTGCAAGAGACCCAGTACTTC
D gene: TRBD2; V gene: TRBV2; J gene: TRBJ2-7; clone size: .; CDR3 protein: CASSGGLAESYEQYF; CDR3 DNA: TGTGCCAGCAGTGGGGGACTAGCGGAGTCCTACGAGCAGTACTTC
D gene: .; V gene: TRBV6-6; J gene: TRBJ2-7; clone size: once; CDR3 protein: CASTPGGTAFEQYF; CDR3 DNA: TGTGCCAGCACCCCCGGCGGGACGGCCTTCGAGCAGTACTTC
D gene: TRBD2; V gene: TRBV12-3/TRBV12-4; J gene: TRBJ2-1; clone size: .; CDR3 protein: CASSPGTSGRDLSYNEQFF; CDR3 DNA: TGTGCCAGCAGTCCGGGGACTAGCGGGAGGGACCTTTCCTACAATGAGCAGTTCTTC
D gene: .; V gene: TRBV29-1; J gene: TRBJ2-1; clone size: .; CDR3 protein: CSVEAGNEQFF; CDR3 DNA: TGCAGCGTTGAAGCGGGCAATGAGCAGTTCTTC
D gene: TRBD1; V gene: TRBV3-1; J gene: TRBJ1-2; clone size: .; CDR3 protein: CASSHQRGQGGYGYTF; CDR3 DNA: TGTGCCAGCAGCCACCAAAGAGGACAGGGAGGCTATGGCTACACCTTC
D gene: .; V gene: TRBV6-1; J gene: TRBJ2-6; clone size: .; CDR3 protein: CASTLSVGANVLTF; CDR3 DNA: TGTGCCAGCACTTTGAGTGTGGGGGCCAACGTCCTGACTTTC
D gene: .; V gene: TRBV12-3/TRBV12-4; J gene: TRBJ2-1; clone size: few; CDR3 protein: CASSPGPEQFF; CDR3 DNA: TGTGCCAGCAGTCCGGGACCGGAGCAGTTCTTC
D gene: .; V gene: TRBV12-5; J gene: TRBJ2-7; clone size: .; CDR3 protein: CASGLGPLNYEQYF; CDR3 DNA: TGTGCTAGTGGTTTGGGACCCTTAAACTACGAGCAGTACTTC
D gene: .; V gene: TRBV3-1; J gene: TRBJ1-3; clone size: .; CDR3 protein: CASSYRQASGNTIYF; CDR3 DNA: TGTGCCAGCAGCTACCGACAGGCCTCTGGAAACACCATATATTTT
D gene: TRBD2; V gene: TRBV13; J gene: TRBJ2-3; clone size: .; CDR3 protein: CASSSPGLAGALTDTQYF; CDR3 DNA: TGTGCCAGCAGCTCCCCGGGACTAGCGGGGGCCCTCACAGATACGCAGTATTTT
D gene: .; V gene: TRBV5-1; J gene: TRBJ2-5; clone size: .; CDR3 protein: CASSLDRVETQYF; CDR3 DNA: TGCGCCAGCAGCTTGGACAGGGTTGAGACCCAGTACTTC
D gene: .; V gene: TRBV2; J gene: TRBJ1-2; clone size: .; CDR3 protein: CASSPHKDHGYTF; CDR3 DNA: TGTGCCAGCAGTCCTCATAAGGACCATGGCTACACCTTC
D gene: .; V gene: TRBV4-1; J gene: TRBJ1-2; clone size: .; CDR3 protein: CASSQEWSNYGYTF; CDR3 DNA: TGCGCCAGCAGCCAAGAGTGGTCTAACTATGGCTACACCTTC
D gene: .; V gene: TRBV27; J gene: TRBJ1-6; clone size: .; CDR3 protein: CASSRGNSPLHF; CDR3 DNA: TGTGCCAGCAGTCGGGGTAATTCACCCCTCCACTTT
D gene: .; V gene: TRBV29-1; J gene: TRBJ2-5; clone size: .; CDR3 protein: CSVEVGARRETQYF; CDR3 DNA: TGCAGCGTTGAAGTGGGAGCCCGCCGGGAGACCCAGTACTTC
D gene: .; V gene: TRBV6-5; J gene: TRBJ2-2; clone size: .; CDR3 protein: CASSPRGSGELFF; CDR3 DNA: TGTGCCAGCAGCCCACGGGGGTCCGGGGAGCTGTTTTTT
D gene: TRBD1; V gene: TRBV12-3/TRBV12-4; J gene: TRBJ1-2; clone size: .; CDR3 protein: CASNLGQGANYGYTF; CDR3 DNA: TGTGCCAGCAATTTAGGACAGGGAGCTAACTATGGCTACACCTTC
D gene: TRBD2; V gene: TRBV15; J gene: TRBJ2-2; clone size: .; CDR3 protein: CATSSPRGANTGELFF; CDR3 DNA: TGTGCCACCAGCAGTCCCCGGGGGGCGAACACCGGGGAGCTGTTTTTT
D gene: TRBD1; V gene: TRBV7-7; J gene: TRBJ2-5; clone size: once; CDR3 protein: CASSQRQGMKETQYF; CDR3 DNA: TGTGCTAGCAGCCAACGACAGGGGATGAAAGAGACCCAGTACTTC
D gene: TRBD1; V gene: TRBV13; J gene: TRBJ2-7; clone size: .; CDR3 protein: CASSLTGVGEQYF; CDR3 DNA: TGTGCCAGCAGCTTAACAGGGGTAGGCGAGCAGTACTTC
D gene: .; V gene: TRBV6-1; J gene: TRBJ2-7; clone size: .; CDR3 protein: CASSEAWSLGIYEQYF; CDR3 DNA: TGTGCCAGCAGTGAAGCGTGGAGTCTCGGAATCTACGAGCAGTACTTC
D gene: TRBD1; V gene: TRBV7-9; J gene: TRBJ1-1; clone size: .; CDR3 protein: CASSSSPDRADTEAFF; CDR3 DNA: TGTGCCAGCAGCTCTTCGCCTGACAGGGCGGACACTGAAGCTTTCTTT
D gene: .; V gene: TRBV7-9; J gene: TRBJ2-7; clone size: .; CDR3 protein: CASSRLGQGSYEQYF; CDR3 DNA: TGTGCCAGCAGCCGTCTTGGCCAGGGATCCTACGAGCAGTACTTC